The 10 T cell receptor beta chains below all came from one sample that was sequenced in a study of cytomegalovirus exposure and HLA in healthy donors. Primers for the PCR totalled 60 Vbeta and 13 Jbeta. Repertoires were generated with immunoSEQ multiplex PCR, while TCRdb's copy carries only in-frame clones and drops some. The sample includes 150,000 to 200,000 clones, more than 70% of them seen just once. Sequencing was carried out using PBMCs. The receptors here all came from a male donor in good health and CMV-seronegative.

The chain joins TRBV5-6 to TRBJ1-2; D is ambiguous. This CDR3 spans 13 amino acids. Germline V gene lookup returns CDR1 SGHDT and CDR2 YYEEEE. V was trimmed by 2 bases and J by 2 bases, leaving 7 bases between them. CDR3 protein: CASSFGGNYGYTF. Written as DNA, the CDR3 is TGTGCCAGCAGCTTTGGAGGGAACTATGGCTACACCTTC.

The chain recombines TRBV5-1 with TRBJ2-5, with D maybe TRBD2 (7 bases). Trimming pared 1 base from V and 4 bases from J, leaving 29 bases between. CDR1 is SGHRS, CDR2 YFSETQ, per germline. The CDR3 runs to 20 residues. The CDR3, as DNA: TGCGCCAGCAGCTTGAGGCCTGAACCCGTATTCACTAGGGGGGGAGAGACCCAGTACTTC. It yields the protein CASSLRPEPVFTRGGETQYF.

The V call is TRBV15, the J call TRBJ1-6, with D unresolved. Germline CDR1 LNHNV, CDR2 YYDKDF (reference sequence). Trimming removed 8 bases at V and 12 bases at J, with 26 bases between. CDR3 length equals 16 residues. The CDR3 protein is CATASRSRGGDLPLHF. DNA of the CDR3: TGTGCCACCGCTTCTCGGTCGAGAGGAGGTGATTTACCCCTCCACTTT.

The rearrangement uses TRBV6-5 and TRBJ1-6; D is possibly TRBD1 (6 bases). The CDR3 runs 15 residues. Looked up from germline, CDR1 is MNHEY and CDR2 is SVGAGI. V shed 4 bases and J shed 8 bases, with 15 bases lying between them. The CDR3 protein is CASSSGQSLDSPLHF. Here the CDR3 DNA reads TGTGCCAGCAGTTCCGGACAGTCGCTAGATTCACCCCTCCACTTT.

This clone is a singleton in its sample. The chain carries TRBV7-3 and TRBJ1-4; D call uncertain. The CDR3 has 14 amino acids. Germline-derived CDR1 and CDR2 are SGHTA and FQGTGA. V was pared by 5 bases and J by 4 bases, with 11 bases between. For the CDR3, the DNA is TGTGCCAGCAGCCCTACCGGGAATAATGAAAAACTGTTTTTT. This encodes CASSPTGNNEKLFF.

This chain connects TRBV11-1 to TRBJ2-7, with 8 bases fitting TRBD1. Germline trimming cut 5 bases from V and 6 bases from J; bases unmatched to any gene: 9. Germline CDR1 is SGHAT and CDR2 is FQDESV (reference sequence). This CDR3 has 14 amino acids. This CDR3 is CASSRVGQGVEQYF. The CDR3 nucleotides are TGTGCCAGCAGCAGAGTAGGACAGGGTGTCGAGCAGTACTTC.

V is TRBV2 and J is TRBJ2-5, with 8 bases fitting TRBD2. Judging by the DNA end, TRBJ2-7 fits better; the J call may be wrong. The length of the CDR3 is 13 residues. CDR1 SNHLY and CDR2 FYNNEI come from the germline V gene. The CDR3: CASSTAGDNEQYF. The CDR3 bases are TGTGCCAGCAGTACAGCGGGAGATAACGAGCAGTACTTC.

The V gene is TRBV30, the J gene TRBJ2-3; maybe TRBD1 (5 bases). The CDR3 is made up of 11 amino acids. CDR1 GTSNPN and CDR2 SVGIG come from the germline V gene (reference sequence). The germline V and J ends were trimmed by 1 base and 6 bases, with 5 bases remaining between them. Written as DNA, the CDR3 is TGTGCCTGGAGTGAGGGGGATACGCAGTATTTT. This codes for CAWSEGDTQYF.

The chain is built from TRBV5-1 and TRBJ1-6; TRBD1 is a possible D gene (5 bases). From germline, CDR1 is SGHRS and CDR2 YFSETQ. V was pared by 1 base and J by 6 bases, with 8 bases between. CDR3 length: 14 amino acids. CDR3 region: CASSLQGGNSPLHF. The CDR3 DNA sequence: TGCGCCAGCAGCTTGCAGGGAGGTAATTCACCCCTCCACTTT.

This chain links TRBV7-2 with TRBJ2-7; perhaps TRBD2 as D (5 bases). This CDR3 is 15 amino acids long. The ends were cut back, 0 bases at V and 6 bases at J, with 15 bases in the middle. CDR1 and CDR2 (germline): SGHTA, FQGNSA. CDR3 bases: TGTGCCAGCAGCTTAGCGGGCGGGCCCTTCAGCGAGCAGTACTTC. Protein product: CASSLAGGPFSEQYF.